This T cell receptor beta chain was documented in a study of blood T cell repertoires in COVID-19. Across the whole study: Some COVID-19 samples were acute and others convalescent; all came from the United States, Italy and Spain. Nucleic acid was either cDNA or gDNA, and it came from T cells, B-cell-depleted T cells, or PBMCs.

Authors' analysis steps: Amplified reference gene primers provided the basis for estimating nucleated cell counts. Repertoires were generated with immunoSEQ multiplex PCR, while TCRdb's copy carries only in-frame clones and drops some. That table gives V, J and clone size, and the DNA gave D and trimming. The sample has some 210,000 clones; around four fifths are singletons. After removal of 6 bases from V and 6 bases from J, the junction contained 7 bases not matched to a gene. Germline CDR1 reads SQVTM; CDR2 reads ANQGSEA. CDR3 length: 13 amino acids. The chain has TRBV29-1 and TRBJ2-1, with 8 bases that match TRBD1. The receptor comes from a middle-aged man with active or convalescent COVID-19. Sequenced sample: peripheral blood. Written as DNA, the CDR3 is TGCAGCGTCTCGACAGGGGTGGTCAATGAGCAGTTCTTC. Protein product: CSVSTGVVNEQFF.